This T cell receptor beta chain was captured in a study of beta chain features in type 1 diabetes. Study results and limitations: A greater similarity of naive, central memory and Treg TCRB repertoires was seen among patients than among healthy donors. Sequencing of cDNA might inflate the share of cells that strongly express TCR.

Germline V gene sequence: CDR1 SNHLY, CDR2 FYNNEI. Trimming removed 6 bases from V and 4 bases from J, with 12 bases in between. The CDR3 consists of 14 residues. Expressed TCRB transcripts were sequenced because the isolated RNA had all been reverse transcribed beforehand. Repertoires were generated with immunoSEQ multiplex PCR, while TCRdb's copy carries only in-frame clones and drops some. This table holds tens of thousands of clones, about a third found once. A word on this clone: What it binds is not known.

This TCR derives from a woman aged 18 to 35 in good health. The chain uses TRBV2 and TRBJ1-4; unclear D gene. The sample was stem cell memory CD4+ T cells from blood. DNA for the CDR3: TGTGCCAGCAGGAGGACTGAATTTAATGAAAAACTGTTTTTT. Translation gives CASRRTEFNEKLFF.